Below, 26 T cell receptor beta chains from the same sample are listed, as sequenced in a study of OX40 agonist ivuxolimab in advanced cancers. Generated by immunoSEQ multiplex PCR, the TCRdb table keeps only in-frame clones and is missing some. The sample carries fewer than 130,000 clones, around nine tenths recorded once. Sequences were derived from CD4+ or CD8+ T cells sorted from blood, sampled in a trial of the OX40 agonist ivuxolimab. The receptors originated from an adult with an advanced solid tumor such as melanoma, head and neck, liver or kidney cancer.

This chain uses TRBV10-1 with TRBJ2-7; 7 bases align to TRBD1. This CDR3 has 14 residues. V lost 8 bases to trimming and J lost 2 bases; unmatched junction nucleotides: 9. Germline CDR1 reads WNHNN; CDR2 reads SYGVQD (reference sequence). CDR3 sequence reads: CASPTTGTTYEQYF. CDR3 DNA: TGCGCCAGCCCTACGACAGGGACCACCTACGAGCAGTACTTC.

V and J are TRBV9 and TRBJ2-3; no definite D call. Trimming stripped 6 bases from V and 2 bases from J, with 10 bases between. This CDR3 contains 13 residues. Germline V gene data show CDR1 as SGDLS and CDR2 as YYNGEE. CDR3 bases: TGTGCCAGCAATGTCTTTTCCACAGATACGCAGTATTTT. It yields the protein CASNVFSTDTQYF.

This chain links TRBV2 with TRBJ1-1, with no clear D. The CDR3 sequence is 13 residues long. Germline V CDR1 and CDR2: SNHLY, FYNNEI. V was clipped by 7 bases and J by 4 bases, with 13 bases between them. CDR3 sequence reads: CASTRGEGTEAFF. The CDR3 DNA follows: TGTGCCAGCACGCGCGGGGAGGGCACTGAAGCTTTCTTT.

This chain links TRBV7-2 with TRBJ1-6; tentative D call: TRBD1 (5 bases). V was cut by 5 bases and J by 7 bases, with 12 bases left in between. Germline lookup yields CDR1 SGHTA and CDR2 FQGNSA. The CDR3 runs to 14 residues. DNA of the CDR3: TGTGCCAGCAGCATCCGGGACGGAAATTCACCCCTCCACTTT. This gives the protein CASSIRDGNSPLHF. Full variable domain (rest looked up from reference TRBV7-2 and TRBJ1-6): GAGVSQSPSNKVTEKGKDVELRCDPISGHTALYWYRQSLGQGLEFLIYFQGNSAPDKSGLPSDRFSAERTGGSVSTLTIQRTQQEDSAVYLCASSIRDGNSPLHFGNGTRLTVT.

J is TRBJ1-5 and V is TRBV7-2, with unresolved D. Germline V gene data show CDR1 as SGHTA and CDR2 as FQGNSA. CDR3 length: 15 amino acids. Trimming took off 0 bases at V and 6 bases at J, with 12 bases between the two ends. The CDR3 nucleotides read TGTGCCAGCAGCTTAGCGCGTGAGGAGGGTCAGCCCCAGCATTTT. It yields the protein CASSLAREEGQPQHF. Variable domain in full (rest from reference TRBV7-2 and TRBJ1-5): GAGVSQSPSNKVTEKGKDVELRCDPISGHTALYWYRQSLGQGLEFLIYFQGNSAPDKSGLPSDRFSAERTGGSVSTLTIQRTQQEDSAVYLCASSLAREEGQPQHFGDGTRLSIL.

This chain connects TRBV4-2 to TRBJ2-5; D unresolved. The germline V gene has CDR1 LGHNA and CDR2 YNFKEQ. There are 14 residues in the CDR3. V lost 4 bases, J lost 0 bases, and 9 bases lay in between. For the CDR3, the DNA is TGTGCCAGCAGCCCCGAGGAGTACCAAGAGACCCAGTACTTC. This codes for CASSPEEYQETQYF.

CDR3 nucleotides: TGTGCCAGCAGCCACCCCCTTGGACAGGGTAACTATGGCTACACCTTC. It codes for CASSHPLGQGNYGYTF. The rearrangement uses TRBV25-1 and TRBJ1-2, with 8 positions matching TRBD1. With V trimmed by 6 bases and J by 1 base, 10 bases remained unmatched. CDR3 size: 16 residues. The germline gives CDR1 MGHDK, CDR2 SYGVNS.

This chain uses TRBV2 with TRBJ2-3; possibly TRBD1 for D (5 bases). The CDR3 contains 12 residues. Germline assignment: CDR1 SNHLY and CDR2 FYNNEI. V was trimmed by 6 bases and J by 5 bases, leaving 9 bases between them. Here the CDR3 DNA reads TGTGCCAGCAGAAGGGGTAAAGATACGCAGTATTTT. It yields the protein CASRRGKDTQYF. The full variable domain, in which reference TRBV2 and TRBJ2-3 provide the parts outside the CDR3, is EPEVTQTPSHQVTQMGQEVILRCVPISNHLYFYWYRQILGQKVEFLVSFYNNEISEKSEIFDDQFSVERPDGSNFTLKIRSTKLEDSAMYFCASRRGKDTQYFGPGTRLTVL.

The chain recombines TRBV7-3 with TRBJ2-1; 9 nucleotides align to TRBD2. This CDR3 has 19 amino acids. The ends lost 2 bases at V and 8 bases at J; junction bases unmatched: 19. Germline lookup yields CDR1 SGHTA and CDR2 FQGTGA. CDR3 residues: CASSLWKPGKTVAGDEQFF. CDR3 bases: TGTGCCAGCAGCTTATGGAAGCCCGGAAAAACGGTAGCGGGAGATGAGCAGTTCTTC.

The chain uses TRBV27 and TRBJ2-4; 11 nucleotides agree with TRBD2. Per germline, CDR1 MNHEY and CDR2 SMNVEV (reference sequence). The CDR3 sequence is 19 residues long. V gave up 3 bases and J gave up 2 bases; unmatched junction bases: 12. The DNA for the CDR3 is TGTGCCAGCAGTTTTTCGGGACTAGCGGATGGGGGCACCAAAAACATTCAGTACTTC. This encodes CASSFSGLADGGTKNIQYF.

This chain connects TRBV9 to TRBJ2-2; 10 positions agree with TRBD2. The CDR3 covers 16 residues. V was pared by 4 bases and J by 5 bases, with 8 bases of the junction left unmatched. The germline CDR1 and CDR2 sequences are SGDLS and YYNGEE. The CDR3 bases are TGTGCCAGCAGCCCCAACCAGGGACTAGCGACCGGGGAGCTGTTTTTT. Amino acid sequence: CASSPNQGLATGELFF.

This clone was seen a few times. This sequence joins TRBV28 and TRBJ2-7, with unresolved D. The CDR3 extends over 13 amino acids. Trimming shortened V by 4 bases and J by 3 bases, and 10 bases separated the two germline ends. Germline V gene sequence: CDR1 MDHEN, CDR2 SYDVKM. This CDR3 reads CASSYVVDYEQYF. CDR3 in DNA: TGTGCCAGCAGTTACGTGGTAGACTACGAGCAGTACTTC.

The CDR3 protein is CASSVGPGANYGYTF. The DNA of the CDR3 is TGTGCCAGCAGCGTAGGGCCCGGAGCCAACTATGGCTACACCTTC. This sequence joins TRBV9 and TRBJ1-2; D is uncertain. This CDR3 has 15 residues. Trimming stripped 0 bases from V and 2 bases from J, with 11 bases between. Germline V gene lookup returns CDR1 SGDLS and CDR2 YYNGEE.

The genes are TRBV5-4 and TRBJ2-7; 7 bases are a match to TRBD1. The J segment lost 4 bases and the V segment lost 0 bases, leaving 4 bases of the junction unmatched. The germline V gene encodes CDR1 SGHNT and CDR2 YYREEE (reference sequence). The CDR3 is 14 residues long. CDR3: CASSLEAGGYEQYF. CDR3 nucleotides: TGTGCCAGCAGCTTGGAGGCAGGGGGTTACGAGCAGTACTTC.

The V gene is TRBV10-3, the J gene TRBJ2-1; no firm D call. The germline V gene has CDR1 ENHRY and CDR2 SYGVKD. V was pared by 4 bases and J by 0 bases, with 7 bases between. CDR3 length equals 14 residues. The CDR3 spells CAISGSSSYNEQFF. The CDR3 nucleotides read TGTGCCATCAGTGGTTCAAGCTCCTACAATGAGCAGTTCTTC.

J is TRBJ2-5 and V is TRBV28; D may be TRBD1 (5 bases). This CDR3 has 15 residues. Germline V CDR1 and CDR2: MDHEN, SYDVKM. Deletions cut 7 bases from V and 1 base from J, with 16 bases between. This chain's CDR3 is CASTTPGRAQETQYF. Written as DNA, the CDR3 is TGTGCCAGCACAACCCCAGGCAGGGCCCAAGAGACCCAGTACTTC.

CDR3 amino acids: CASSLGRGLADADTQYF. The CDR3, as DNA: TGTGCCAGCAGCTTAGGCCGGGGGCTAGCGGATGCAGATACGCAGTATTTT. The J gene is TRBJ2-3, the V gene TRBV7-2; a weak D match, TRBD2 (7 bases). Trimming cost V 1 base and J 4 bases, with 18 bases left between them. The length of the CDR3 is 17 residues. Germline values: CDR1 SGHTA, CDR2 FQGNSA.

The chain employs TRBV19 and TRBJ1-5, with 8 bases identical to TRBD1. The V and J ends lost 6 bases and 11 bases, in that order; junction bases with no gene match: 12. Germline values: CDR1 LNHDA, CDR2 SQIVND (reference sequence). This CDR3 is 14 amino acids long. The DNA for the CDR3 is TGTGCCAGTAGCCCTCGGACAGGGTGGACGGCCCAGCATTTT. It translates to CASSPRTGWTAQHF.

This rearrangement joins TRBV7-8 to TRBJ2-3, with TRBD1 matching over 7 bases. Germline CDR1 and CDR2: SGHVS and FQNEAQ. V was clipped by 1 base and J by 0 bases; unmatched bases: 1. The CDR3 has 15 amino acids. CDR3 amino acids: CASSLGGQSTDTQYF. CDR3 DNA: TGTGCCAGCAGCTTAGGGGGACAGAGCACAGATACGCAGTATTTT.

This chain links TRBV15 with TRBJ1-3; D perhaps matches TRBD1 (6 bases). The CDR3 contains 16 residues. CDR1 and CDR2 from the germline V gene are LNHNV and YYDKDF (reference sequence). V shed 0 bases and J shed 5 bases, with 14 bases lying between them. Here the CDR3 reads CATSRDGGTSRNTIYF. The CDR3 nucleotides are TGTGCCACCAGCAGAGATGGGGGGACAAGCCGAAACACCATATATTTT.

The gene calls are TRBV30 and TRBJ2-7, with TRBD2 identical over 9 bases. There are 16 residues in the CDR3. Germline V gene lookup returns CDR1 GTSNPN and CDR2 SVGIG (reference sequence). V was pared by 0 bases and J by 5 bases, with 11 bases of the junction left unmatched. This CDR3 is CAWSVGSGGSPNEQYF. CDR3 nucleotide sequence: TGTGCCTGGAGTGTTGGTAGCGGGGGATCACCTAACGAGCAGTACTTC.

This clone was detected only once. This chain's CDR3 is CASSFSANYGYTF. The CDR3 bases are TGTGCCAGCAGTTTTTCAGCTAACTATGGCTACACCTTC. The V gene is TRBV27, the J gene TRBJ1-2; D gene ambiguous. The CDR3 loop spans 13 amino acids. The V gene lost 3 bases and the J gene lost 0 bases, with 5 bases spanning the gap. Per the germline V gene, CDR1 is MNHEY and CDR2 is SMNVEV (reference sequence).

The V gene is TRBV5-4, the J gene TRBJ1-6; the match to TRBD1 covers 10 bases. The germline V gene encodes CDR1 SGHNT and CDR2 YYREEE (reference sequence). After removal of 4 bases from V and 9 bases from J, the junction contained 7 bases not matched to a gene. The CDR3 extends over 15 amino acids. CDR3 in amino acids: CASSAPGQGSSPLHF. Here the CDR3 DNA reads TGTGCCAGCAGCGCACCGGGACAGGGGTCTTCACCCCTCCACTTT.

The V gene is TRBV4-2, the J gene TRBJ1-3; D remains unclear. V was trimmed by 0 bases and J by 2 bases, leaving 11 bases between them. Germline V lookup: CDR1 LGHNA, CDR2 YNFKEQ. The CDR3 has 16 amino acids. CDR3 nucleotide sequence: TGTGCCAGCAGCCAAGATTTCGTAGAGACTGGAAACACCATATATTTT. The encoded protein is CASSQDFVETGNTIYF.

The chain employs TRBV4-3 and TRBJ2-3; D may correspond to TRBD1 or TRBD2 (5 bases each). CDR1 and CDR2 (germline): LGHNA, YSLEER. The CDR3 covers 18 residues. V was trimmed by 1 base and J by 0 bases, leaving 17 bases between them. The chain's CDR3 is CASSQVLGRQLSTDTQYF. The DNA of the CDR3 is TGCGCCAGCAGCCAAGTACTGGGGAGACAGCTTAGCACAGATACGCAGTATTTT.

This clone showed up just once. This chain uses TRBV2 with TRBJ1-5; no firm D call. Germline CDR1 and CDR2: SNHLY and FYNNEI. The CDR3 totals 17 residues. V gave up 0 bases and J gave up 0 bases, with 12 bases separating them. The CDR3 here is CASSEAGVVHSNQPQHF. CDR3 in DNA: TGTGCCAGCAGTGAAGCGGGTGTGGTACATAGCAATCAGCCCCAGCATTTT. The whole variable domain, remainder taken from reference TRBV2 and TRBJ1-5, is EPEVTQTPSHQVTQMGQEVILRCVPISNHLYFYWYRQILGQKVEFLVSFYNNEISEKSEIFDDQFSVERPDGSNFTLKIRSTKLEDSAMYFCASSEAGVVHSNQPQHFGDGTRLSIL.